Below, 15 T cell receptor beta chains from the same sample are listed, as sequenced in a study of molecular identifiers for immune sequencing clone quantification. TCRdb called the PCR reads again in MiXCR, with one record for every CDR3 protein. The data show approximately 90,000 distinct CDR3 sequences, 21% seen once. The specimen sequenced was naive CD8+ T cells from blood, with Jurkat cell RNA spiked in. Subset meaning: FACS-sorted CD8+CD4-CCR7+CD45RA+ naive T cells. These receptors were obtained from a human donor in good health. Some libraries in this study had Jurkat cell RNA spiked in.

Worth noting for this clonotype: A clone one base away is much larger, so this may be a read error. The chain is built from TRBV7-9 and TRBJ2-5; tentatively, D is TRBD2 (5 bases). Germline V gives CDR1 SEHNR, CDR2 FQNEAQ (reference sequence). V shed 5 bases and J shed 5 bases, with 18 bases lying between them. This CDR3 spans 15 amino acids. The CDR3 loop is CASSTNAVPGETQYF. The CDR3 DNA reads TGTGCCAGCAGCACGAACGCGGTCCCGGGGGAGACCCAGTACTTC. The full variable domain, rest sourced from reference TRBV7-9 and TRBJ2-5, is DTGVSQNPRHKITKRGQNVTFRCDPISEHNRLYWYRQTLGQGPEFLTYFQNEAQLEKSRLLSDRFSAERPKGSFSTLEIQRTEQGDSAMYLCASSTNAVPGETQYFGPGTRLLVL.

This clonotype appeared a few times. V usage is TRBV28 and J usage is TRBJ2-1; 7 bases match TRBD2. The trim removed 5 bases at V and 3 bases at J, leaving 13 bases unmatched. Germline V gene data show CDR1 as MDHEN and CDR2 as SYDVKM. The CDR3 runs 17 residues. CDR3: CASSLPLGEGFYNEQFF. The CDR3 DNA follows: TGTGCCAGCAGTCTGCCTTTGGGGGAGGGCTTCTACAATGAGCAGTTCTTC.

With respect to this clonotype: At one of its ends the junction is not consistent with the germline gene, which may arise from a read error. The chain is built from TRBV6-5 and TRBJ2-5; TRBD1 agrees at 7 bases. Germline V gene data show CDR1 as MNHEY and CDR2 as SVGAGI. The length of the CDR3 is 14 residues. The CDR3 spells CASSPWTGQETRYF. CDR3 DNA: TGTGCCAGCAGTCCCTGGACAGGCCAAGAGACCCGGTACTTC.

This clonotype was detected ten times or more. V usage is TRBV19 and J usage is TRBJ2-7; 7 bases agree with TRBD2. V lost 5 bases and J lost 5; bases outside the gene matches: 12. This CDR3 contains 15 residues. The germline V gene encodes CDR1 LNHDA and CDR2 SQIVND (reference sequence). This CDR3 reads CASSPSTAGVNEQYF. The CDR3 region has the DNA TGTGCCAGTAGTCCCTCCACTGCGGGAGTAAACGAGCAGTACTTC.

At least ten counts were recorded for this clonotype. The chain recombines TRBV10-3 with TRBJ1-1, with TRBD1 matching 9 bases. Trimming took 3 bases from V and 1 from J; bases not matched to a gene: 3. Germline CDR1 and CDR2: ENHRY and SYGVKD. CDR3 length: 15 amino acids. The CDR3 spells CAISDRGQGNTEAFF. For the CDR3, the DNA is TGTGCCATCAGTGACCGGGGACAGGGGAACACTGAAGCTTTCTTT.

This clonotype has a count of ten or more. V gene TRBV6-6 combines with J gene TRBJ2-3, with D tentatively TRBD2 (6 bases). CDR1 and CDR2 from the germline V gene are MNHNY and SVGAGI (reference sequence). The ends were cut back, 2 bases at V and 0 bases at J, with 12 bases in the middle. CDR3 length: 16 amino acids. The CDR3 nucleotides read TGTGCCAGCAGTTACCCCTTAGCGGAGAGCACAGATACGCAGTATTTT. As protein: CASSYPLAESTDTQYF.

A few counts support this clonotype. V is TRBV6-2 or TRBV6-3 and J is TRBJ2-7; D is ambiguous. The CDR3 consists of 12 residues. Between the trimmed V and J ends, which lost 6 bases and 4 bases, there was a span of 10 bases. Per the germline V gene, CDR1 is MNHEY and CDR2 is SVGEGT. Here the CDR3 DNA reads TGTGCCAGCAGACGGACGGTATACGAGCAGTACTTC. This codes for CASRRTVYEQYF.

Ten or more counts support this clonotype. The chain employs TRBV19 and TRBJ1-1, with D possibly being TRBD1 (6 bases). Trimming cost V 5 bases and J 3 bases, with 13 bases left between them. This CDR3 is 14 amino acids long. CDR1 is LNHDA and CDR2 is SQIVND in the germline V gene (reference sequence). The CDR3 region is CASSLGQRDTEAFF. For the CDR3, the DNA is TGTGCCAGTAGTTTAGGACAGCGAGACACTGAAGCTTTCTTT.

CDR3 amino acids: CASSLFPGASNEQFF. The CDR3 nucleotides are TGTGCCAGCAGCTTATTCCCCGGTGCTAGCAATGAGCAGTTCTTC. This chain joins TRBV7-9 and TRBJ2-1; D unclear. The germline CDR1 and CDR2 sequences are SEHNR and FQNEAQ (reference sequence). The CDR3 totals 15 residues. Trimming stripped 2 bases from V and 6 bases from J, with 14 bases between.

This clonotype occurred many times. The chain uses TRBV7-6 and TRBJ2-1; 8 positions match TRBD1. In germline, CDR1 is SGHVS, CDR2 FNYEAQ. This CDR3 contains 15 residues. The junction had 14 bases not matched to a gene; V was cut back by 4 bases and J by 12 bases. CDR3 protein: CASSSGTGLSTGQFF. CDR3 in DNA: TGTGCCAGCAGCTCAGGGACAGGTCTCTCCACGGGGCAGTTCTTC.

Regarding this clonotype: A much larger clone differs by one base, so this may be a read error. The genes are TRBV28 and TRBJ1-5; the D gene is possibly TRBD1 (5 bases). CDR1 and CDR2 (germline): MDHEN, SYDVKM. Trimming shortened V by 6 bases and J by 2 bases, and 20 bases separated the two germline ends. This CDR3 is built from 17 residues. CDR3 residues: CASSPRARKYGNQPQHF. The CDR3 DNA sequence: TGTGCCAGCAGCCCCAGGGCGAGGAAATATGGCAATCAGCCCCAGCATTTT. Combining the CDR3 with reference TRBV28 and TRBJ1-5 gives the whole variable domain DVKVTQSSRYLVKRTGEKVFLECVQDMDHENMFWYRQDPGLGLRLIYFSYDVKMKEKGDIPEGYSVSREKKERFSLILESASTNQTSMYLCASSPRARKYGNQPQHFGDGTRLSIL.

This clonotype was seen many times. The chain combines TRBV4-1 with TRBJ1-5; TRBD1 might be the D (5 bases). V dropped 0 bases and J dropped 2 bases, with 11 bases sitting between them. The CDR3 covers 16 residues. CDR1 MGHRA and CDR2 YSYEKL come from the germline V gene. CDR3 in DNA: TGCGCCAGCAGCCAAGAGAGGGGTTTGGGCAATCAGCCCCAGCATTTT. As protein: CASSQERGLGNQPQHF.

This clonotype has ten or more counts. The chain links TRBV19 to TRBJ2-7; a weak D match, TRBD1 (5 bases). The germline CDR1 and CDR2 sequences are LNHDA and SQIVND (reference sequence). Trimming took 6 bases from V and 7 from J, leaving 13 bases between them. This CDR3 region has 12 residues. DNA of the CDR3: TGTGCCAGTAGCCCCTTTGGGGCGGAGCAGTACTTC. Translated, it gives CASSPFGAEQYF.

This clonotype occurred a few times. V gene TRBV20-1 combines with J gene TRBJ2-1; the match to TRBD2 covers 9 bases. With 1 base clipped from V and 9 bases from J, the junction kept 10 bases outside the gene matches. CDR3 length: 15 amino acids. Germline CDR1 and CDR2: DFQATT and SNEGSKA (reference sequence). The CDR3 nucleotides are TGCAGTGCTAGAGGGGTTAGCGGGAGCATTAGTGAGCAGTTCTTC. Protein product: CSARGVSGSISEQFF.

Worth noting for this clonotype: At one end, the junction sequence differs from germline, possibly due to a read error. The chain uses TRBV6-7 and TRBJ1-5; 10 bases are shared with TRBD1. TRBV6-7 is designated an ORF whose function remains uncertain. This CDR3 is built from 17 residues. The CDR3 protein is CASSEGQGNCSNRPQHF. The CDR3, as DNA: TGTGCCAGCAGTGAGGGACAGGGGAATTGCAGCAATCGGCCCCAGCATTTT.